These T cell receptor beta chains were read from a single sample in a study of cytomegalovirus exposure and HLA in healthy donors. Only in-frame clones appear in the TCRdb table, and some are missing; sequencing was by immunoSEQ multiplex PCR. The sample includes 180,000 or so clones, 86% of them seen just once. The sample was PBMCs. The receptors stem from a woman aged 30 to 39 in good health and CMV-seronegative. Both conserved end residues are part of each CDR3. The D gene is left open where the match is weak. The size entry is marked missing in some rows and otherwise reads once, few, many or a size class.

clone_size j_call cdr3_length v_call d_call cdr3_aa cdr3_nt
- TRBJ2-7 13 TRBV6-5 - CASSLAGIYEQYF TGTGCCAGCAGTTTGGCAGGGATCTACGAGCAGTACTTC
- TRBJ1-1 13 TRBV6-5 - CASSRGPYREAFF TGTGCCAGCAGCAGGGGCCCATATCGTGAAGCTTTCTTT
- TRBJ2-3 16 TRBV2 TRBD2 CASRRARGMWSDTQYF TGTGCCAGCAGGAGGGCGCGGGGGATGTGGTCAGATACGCAGTATTTT
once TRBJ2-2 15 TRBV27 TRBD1 CASRSHTGGPGELFF TGTGCCAGCAGATCCCATACAGGGGGCCCCGGGGAGCTGTTTTTT
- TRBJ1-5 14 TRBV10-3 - CAISDLRGNQPQHF TGTGCCATCAGTGATCTGAGGGGCAATCAGCCCCAGCATTTT
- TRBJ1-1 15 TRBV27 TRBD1 CASSVRDRGQTEAFF TGTGCCAGCAGTGTCCGGGACAGGGGGCAAACTGAAGCTTTCTTT
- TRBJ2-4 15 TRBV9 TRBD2 CASSVGGSGENIQYF TGTGCCAGCAGCGTAGGAGGTAGCGGGGAAAACATTCAGTACTTC
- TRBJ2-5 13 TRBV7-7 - CASSQDPRGTQYF TGTGCTAGCAGCCAAGACCCCCGCGGGACCCAGTACTTC
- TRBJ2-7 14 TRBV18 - CASSTGLLSYEQYF TGTGCCAGCTCCACAGGGTTACTCTCCTACGAGCAGTACTTC
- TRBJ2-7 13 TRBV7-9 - CASGEGHPYEQYF TGTGCCAGCGGGGAGGGACACCCTTACGAGCAGTACTTC
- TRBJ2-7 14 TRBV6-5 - CASSTPGTRNEQYF TGTGCCAGCAGTACCCCCGGGACTCGGAACGAGCAGTACTTC
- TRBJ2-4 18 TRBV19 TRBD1 CASRSGTGDREAKNIQYF TGTGCCAGTAGATCCGGGACAGGGGATCGTGAGGCCAAAAACATTCAGTACTTC
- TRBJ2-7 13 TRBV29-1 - CSVSPGVNYEQYF TGCAGCGTTTCCCCCGGGGTGAACTACGAGCAGTACTTC
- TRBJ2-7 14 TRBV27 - CASSPLTQRDEQYF TGTGCCAGCAGCCCTCTCACCCAACGGGACGAGCAGTACTTC
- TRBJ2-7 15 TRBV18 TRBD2 CASSLGTSGTYEQYF TGTGCCAGCTCCCTAGGGACTAGCGGGACCTACGAGCAGTACTTC
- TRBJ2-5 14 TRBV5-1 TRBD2 CASSLRAGGETQYF TGCGCCAGCAGCTTGCGAGCGGGGGGAGAGACCCAGTACTTC
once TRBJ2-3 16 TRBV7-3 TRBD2 CASSLGLAGGTDTQYF TGTGCCAGCAGCCTTGGACTAGCGGGGGGCACAGATACGCAGTATTTT
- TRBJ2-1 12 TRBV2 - CASGTHYNEQFF TGTGCCAGCGGGACTCACTACAATGAGCAGTTCTTC